These 32 T cell receptor beta chains were all obtained from the same sample, sequenced in a study of identical twins. MiXCR, applied by TCRdb to the 5' RACE reads, yields one record per CDR3 protein. The data show more than 1.5 million distinct CDR3 sequences, less than 40% seen once. Source material: cord blood. These receptors were collected from a newborn girl in good health.

This CDR3 is CASSSTTGRRSYNEQYF. The CDR3 nucleotides read TGTGCCAGCAGTTCGACTACAGGGCGTAGGTCCTACAATGAGCAGTACTTC. The chain links TRBV28 to TRBJ2-7; possible D gene TRBD1, 6 bases. CDR1 is MDHEN and CDR2 is SYDVKM in the germline V gene. The ends were cut back, 4 bases at V and 7 bases at J, with 26 bases in the middle. This CDR3 has 17 residues.

This clonotype was counted between two and nine times. The chain is built from TRBV6-5 and TRBJ2-1; possibly TRBD2 for D (5 bases). Trimming left V 7 bases short and J 5 bases short, with 18 bases between. CDR1 MNHEY and CDR2 SVGAGI come from the germline V gene. The CDR3 has 15 amino acids. CDR3 in DNA: TGTGCCAGCAAGTCGGTAAGCGGAGGCGACAATGAGCAGTTCTTC. Protein: CASKSVSGGDNEQFF.

The rearrangement joins TRBV7-9 to TRBJ1-1; no firm D call. Germline V gene lookup returns CDR1 SEHNR and CDR2 FQNEAQ (reference sequence). V was trimmed by 5 bases and J by 7 bases, leaving 8 bases between them. This CDR3 is 11 amino acids long. The CDR3 DNA sequence: TGTGCCAGCAGCCCCGCCCTTGAAGCTTTCTTT. This gives the protein CASSPALEAFF.

This clonotype was detected a few times. This rearrangement joins TRBV4-2 to TRBJ2-1; D is perhaps TRBD1 or TRBD2 (7 bases each). Trimming left V 4 bases short and J 6 bases short, with 16 bases between. This CDR3 spans 15 amino acids. In germline, CDR1 is LGHNA, CDR2 YNFKEQ. CDR3 region: CASSRGGGIINEQFF. The CDR3 DNA reads TGTGCCAGCAGCCGGGGAGGGGGCATAATCAATGAGCAGTTCTTC.

The chain is built from TRBV12-3 or TRBV12-4 and TRBJ1-2; D unclear. V gave up 6 bases and J gave up 4 bases, with 15 bases separating them. This CDR3 comprises 14 residues. DNA of the CDR3: TGTGCCAGCAGCCGTATTGGAACGAGCTATGGCTACACCTTC. Translation: CASSRIGTSYGYTF.

The gene calls are TRBV3-1 and TRBJ2-3; D assignment may be TRBD1 or TRBD2 (5 bases each). CDR1 and CDR2 (germline): LGHDT, YNNKEL (reference sequence). The CDR3 loop spans 16 amino acids. Deletions cut 0 bases from V and 3 bases from J, with 13 bases between. As DNA, the CDR3 is TGTGCCAGCAGCCAAGAAGTTAGGGGAGAGACAGATACGCAGTATTTT. This sequence encodes CASSQEVRGETDTQYF.

In this sample, this clonotype turned up a few times. The chain recombines TRBV20-1 with TRBJ2-1; 9 bases are a match to TRBD2. With 5 bases clipped from V and 7 bases from J, the junction kept 12 bases outside the gene matches. Per germline, CDR1 DFQATT and CDR2 SNEGSKA (reference sequence). This CDR3 comprises 15 residues. CDR3 coding DNA: TGCAGTGCTGGCCTCGGCGGGAGGGCGAGGAATGAGCAGTTCTTC. Translated: CSAGLGGRARNEQFF.

V usage is TRBV28 and J usage is TRBJ2-3, with 10 nucleotides matching TRBD2. The trim removed 2 bases at V and 1 base at J, leaving 12 bases unmatched. Looked up from germline, CDR1 is MDHEN and CDR2 is SYDVKM. The CDR3 consists of 19 residues. CDR3 amino acids: CASSLVRRLAGGGTDTQYF. Written as DNA, the CDR3 is TGTGCCAGCAGTTTAGTAAGGAGGTTAGCGGGAGGAGGCACAGATACGCAGTATTTT.

The chain recombines TRBV7-9 with TRBJ2-3; the match to TRBD1 covers 8 bases. The CDR3 has 16 residues. CDR1 SEHNR and CDR2 FQNEAQ come from the germline V gene (reference sequence). With V trimmed by 6 bases and J by 1 base, 9 bases remained unmatched. CDR3: CASSFGATGGTDTQYF. The CDR3 nucleotides are TGTGCCAGCAGTTTTGGGGCGACAGGGGGCACAGATACGCAGTATTTT.

J is TRBJ1-1 and V is TRBV7-8; D is possibly TRBD1 (6 bases). From germline, CDR1 is SGHVS and CDR2 FQNEAQ. CDR3 length: 16 residues. Trimming cost V 1 base and J 0 bases, with 12 bases left between them. This CDR3 reads CASSLVARGVNTEAFF. CDR3 bases: TGTGCCAGCAGCTTAGTGGCCAGGGGCGTGAACACTGAAGCTTTCTTT. Filled out from reference TRBV7-8 and TRBJ1-1, the complete variable domain reads GAGVSQSPRYKVAKRGQDVALRCDPISGHVSLFWYQQALGQGPEFLTYFQNEAQLDKSGLPSDRFFAERPEGSVSTLKIQRTQQEDSAVYLCASSLVARGVNTEAFFGQGTRLTVV.

V gene TRBV4-2 combines with J gene TRBJ1-4; D is unresolved. Germline loops: CDR1 LGHNA, CDR2 YNFKEQ. This CDR3 comprises 16 residues. Trimming pared 0 bases from V and 4 bases from J, leaving 12 bases between. The CDR3 loop reads CASSQDLPGVNEKLFF. The CDR3 DNA reads as TGTGCCAGCAGCCAAGATCTTCCCGGGGTTAATGAAAAACTGTTTTTT.

The chain is built from TRBV28 and TRBJ1-1; D unresolved. Trimming pared 5 bases from V and 8 bases from J, leaving 12 bases between. Germline V gives CDR1 MDHEN, CDR2 SYDVKM. This CDR3 contains 12 residues. As DNA, the CDR3 is TGTGCCAGCAGTACCCTTCCGGTGGAAGCTTTCTTT. Translated: CASSTLPVEAFF.

This clonotype was picked up a small number of times. The V gene is TRBV3-1, the J gene TRBJ2-7, with TRBD1 matching over 7 bases. This CDR3 has 15 residues. CDR1 LGHDT and CDR2 YNNKEL come from the germline V gene (reference sequence). V trimming: 1 base; J trimming: 3 bases; junction bases outside the gene matches: 6. CDR3 region: CASSQGSRGIYEQYF. The CDR3 nucleotides read TGTGCCAGCAGCCAAGGTTCCAGGGGGATCTACGAGCAGTACTTC.

The chain uses TRBV13 and TRBJ1-1, with D tentatively TRBD1 (5 bases). The CDR3 sequence is 14 residues long. The V and J ends lost 1 base and 3 bases respectively, with 9 bases between them. Germline CDR1 reads PRHDT; CDR2 reads FYEKMQ (reference sequence). The CDR3, as DNA: TGTGCCAGCAGCTTAGCACAGGCGGACACTGAAGCTTTCTTT. This codes for CASSLAQADTEAFF.

The chain uses TRBV20-1 and TRBJ2-3; TRBD2 might be the D (7 bases). Germline values: CDR1 DFQATT, CDR2 SNEGSKA (reference sequence). V was shortened by 5 bases and J by 2 bases, with 17 bases between the two germline ends. CDR3 length: 15 amino acids. DNA of the CDR3: TGCAGTGCTTCTTTAGGGGGGGCCCCCACAGATACGCAGTATTTT. It codes for CSASLGGAPTDTQYF.

The rearrangement joins TRBV27 to TRBJ2-7; TRBD2 agrees at 8 bases. The J segment lost 7 bases and the V segment lost 5 bases, leaving 13 bases of the junction unmatched. Germline CDR1 is MNHEY and CDR2 is SMNVEV (reference sequence). This CDR3 spans 15 amino acids. The CDR3 spells CASSLAGTRGNEQYF. CDR3 bases: TGTGCCAGCAGTCTAGCCGGGACTAGGGGTAATGAGCAGTACTTC.

This chain joins TRBV6-1 and TRBJ1-2, with 7 bases identical to TRBD1. V lost 4 bases, J lost 6 bases, and 5 bases stayed unmatched. This CDR3 has 13 residues. Germline assignment: CDR1 MNHNS and CDR2 SASEGT. The CDR3 here is CASSATGRNGYTF. CDR3 sequence (DNA): TGTGCCAGCAGTGCGACAGGGAGGAATGGCTACACCTTC.

This clonotype has a handful of counts. V is TRBV20-1 and J is TRBJ2-7; 12 positions match TRBD2. CDR1 is DFQATT and CDR2 is SNEGSKA in the germline V gene (reference sequence). Trimming cost V 0 bases and J 4 bases; bases outside gene matches: 4. The CDR3 totals 15 residues. The CDR3 region is CSARDSTSGRYEQYF. CDR3 sequence (DNA): TGCAGTGCTAGAGATTCGACTAGCGGGAGATACGAGCAGTACTTC.

CDR3 DNA: TGTGCCAGCAGTGAAGCGAGACGGCTATCCTACGAGCAGTACTTC. Translating gives CASSEARRLSYEQYF. The chain uses TRBV2 and TRBJ2-7; D gene ambiguous. Per the germline V gene, CDR1 is SNHLY and CDR2 is FYNNEI. This CDR3 region has 15 residues. Trimming removed 0 bases at V and 1 base at J, with 10 bases between.

This rearrangement joins TRBV5-1 to TRBJ2-5; tentative D call: TRBD1 (6 bases). From germline, CDR1 is SGHRS and CDR2 YFSETQ. V shed 0 bases and J shed 3 bases, with 12 bases lying between them. This CDR3 contains 15 residues. The CDR3 spells CASSLVRGQKETQYF. CDR3 DNA sequence: TGCGCCAGCAGCTTGGTTAGAGGACAGAAAGAGACCCAGTACTTC.

This chain connects TRBV20-1 to TRBJ1-3; 7 bases line up with TRBD1. V was pared by 5 bases and J by 2 bases, with 12 bases of the junction left unmatched. The length of the CDR3 is 16 residues. The V gene's germline CDR1 is DFQATT and CDR2 SNEGSKA (reference sequence). DNA for the CDR3: TGCAGTGCTCCCCCGGGAGGGACAGCTCCTGGAAACACCATATATTTT. It encodes CSAPPGGTAPGNTIYF.

The chain carries TRBV10-3 and TRBJ2-1; D perhaps matches TRBD1 (6 bases). V was trimmed by 3 bases and J by 0 bases, leaving 9 bases between them. The CDR3 totals 15 residues. Germline assignment: CDR1 ENHRY and CDR2 SYGVKD. The CDR3 nucleotides read TGTGCCATCAGTGATAGGGGGAGCTCCTACAATGAGCAGTTCTTC. Translating gives CAISDRGSSYNEQFF.

Details on this clonotype: A read error may account for a junction end that differs from germline. CDR3 amino acids: CASRLQGANNSPPHF. As DNA, the CDR3 is TGTGCCAGCAGACTACAGGGGGCGAATAATTCACCCCCCCACTTT. The rearrangement uses TRBV2 and TRBJ1-6; 9 bases fit TRBD1. Germline lookup yields CDR1 SNHLY and CDR2 FYNNEI. The CDR3 is made up of 15 amino acids.

This clonotype was observed at least ten times. The V and J genes are TRBV28 and TRBJ2-7; TRBD1 is a possible D gene (5 bases). Trimming stripped 5 bases from V and 4 bases from J, with 18 bases between. CDR3 length equals 15 residues. Per germline, CDR1 MDHEN and CDR2 SYDVKM. CDR3 in amino acids: CASSVPRPTAYEQYF. The CDR3, as DNA: TGTGCCAGCAGTGTACCTCGTCCGACAGCATACGAGCAGTACTTC.

This clonotype came up many times. This chain's CDR3 is CASSPGQGSYEQYF. CDR3 nucleotides: TGTGCCAGCAGCCCGGGACAGGGCTCCTACGAGCAGTACTTC. The chain uses TRBV12-3 or TRBV12-4 and TRBJ2-7, with 9 bases lining up with TRBD1. This CDR3 comprises 14 residues. J lost 0 bases, V lost 6 bases, and 3 bases had no gene match.

The chain carries TRBV6-1 and TRBJ2-3, with D perhaps TRBD1 (5 bases). Germline V lookup: CDR1 MNHNS, CDR2 SASEGT. CDR3 size: 16 residues. Trimming removed 7 bases at V and 0 bases at J, with 17 bases between. Here the CDR3 reads CASNRRGSTSTDTQYF. The CDR3 DNA follows: TGTGCCAGCAACAGAAGGGGCTCGACTAGCACAGATACGCAGTATTTT.

As for this clonotype: A junction end diverges from the germline sequence, so it may reflect a read error. The V call is TRBV20-1, the J call TRBJ2-1; 8 positions agree with TRBD2. This CDR3 contains 14 residues. Germline loops: CDR1 DFQATT, CDR2 SNEGSKA (reference sequence). The CDR3 loop is CRASVAGGWNEQFF. CDR3 bases: TGCAGAGCTAGCGTGGCGGGGGGTTGGAATGAGCAGTTCTTC.

V and J are TRBV6-2 or TRBV6-3 and TRBJ1-1; D gene ambiguous. CDR3 length: 13 amino acids. V lost 2 bases and J lost 8, with 12 bases in between. From germline, CDR1 is MNHEY and CDR2 SVGEGT. The CDR3 is CASSYRPTREAFF. The DNA of the CDR3 is TGTGCCAGCAGTTACCGTCCCACCCGGGAAGCTTTCTTT.

This clonotype was counted only a few times. The V gene is TRBV7-9, the J gene TRBJ2-1; possibly TRBD2 for D (5 bases). V lost 5 bases and J lost 7, with 18 bases in between. There are 15 residues in the CDR3. Germline V gene sequence: CDR1 SEHNR, CDR2 FQNEAQ (reference sequence). The CDR3 loop is CASSPRTGGRNEQFF. CDR3 bases: TGTGCCAGCAGCCCCCGGACTGGAGGAAGAAATGAGCAGTTCTTC.

The rearrangement uses TRBV4-2 and TRBJ1-2; 9 bases map to TRBD1. Germline V gives CDR1 LGHNA, CDR2 YNFKEQ. V shed 3 bases, J shed 10 bases, and the junction held 9 bases outside the gene matches. The length of the CDR3 is 14 residues. This chain's CDR3 is CASSHDRDRALYTF. The CDR3 region has the DNA TGTGCCAGCAGCCATGACCGGGACAGGGCCCTCTACACCTTC.

The chain's CDR3 is CSARDYQVPYEQYF. The CDR3 DNA is TGCAGTGCTAGAGATTACCAGGTCCCCTACGAGCAGTACTTC. The chain couples TRBV20-1 to TRBJ2-4; no clear D gene. The DNA matches TRBJ2-7 better at its end, which makes the J call doubtful. The germline V gene has CDR1 DFQATT and CDR2 SNEGSKA (reference sequence). The CDR3 covers 14 residues.

V usage is TRBV29-1 and J usage is TRBJ2-7; maybe TRBD1 (6 bases). CDR3 length: 14 residues. The V end was cut by 7 bases, the J end by 2 bases, with 18 bases between. Germline V gives CDR1 SQVTM, CDR2 ANQGSEA. The CDR3 protein is CSATQGWPPYEQYF. The DNA for the CDR3 is TGCAGCGCGACACAGGGTTGGCCCCCCTACGAGCAGTACTTC.